This TCR beta chain is drawn from a study of T cell changes during pregnancy in multiple sclerosis. CDR3 size: 15 residues. Germline V CDR1 and CDR2: ENHRY, SYGVKD. V was trimmed by 11 bases and J by 3 bases, leaving 20 bases between them. Here immunoSEQ multiplex PCR was the method, and the copy in TCRdb shows in-frame clones only, minus some. The sample includes 100,000 to 150,000 clones, under 95% seen only once; the top ten take under 7%. This receptor was identified in a female donor with multiple sclerosis, enrolled in a pregnancy study. J is TRBJ1-5 and V is TRBV10-3; a possible D gene is TRBD1 (5 bases). The sequencing here drew on peripheral blood, taken before pregnancy. This CDR3 is CACLRVTGANQPQHF. Here the CDR3 DNA reads TGTGCCTGCCTCCGGGTAACAGGCGCCAATCAGCCCCAGCATTTT.